The 26 T cell receptor beta chains listed next were all sequenced from one sample in a study of low-dose radiotherapy and immunotherapy resistance in tumors. Both TCRalpha and TCRbeta chains were reverse transcribed with V-gene-specific primers. TCR amplification ran approximately 22 PCR cycles using constant-region and V-primer adapter primers. TCRdb re-derived calls from the reads in MiXCR, one entry per CDR3 protein. The sample lists tens of thousands of distinct CDR3 sequences, roughly 31% seen once, with around 3.9% in the top ten. As to time point: before trial treatment. This material consisted of PBMCs, taken before treatment. The receptors shown here come from a male donor with gallbladder cancer.

The chain employs TRBV7-2 and TRBJ2-2, with D maybe TRBD2 (6 bases). The germline V gene has CDR1 SGHTA and CDR2 FQGNSA. The V end lost 2 bases, the J end lost 2 bases, and 12 bases lay between the germline ends. This CDR3 has 16 residues. The CDR3 is CASSLRAAGNTGELFF. CDR3 DNA sequence: TGTGCCAGCAGCTTACGGGCAGCGGGCAACACCGGGGAGCTGTTTTTT.

The sample holds many counts of this clonotype. This sequence joins TRBV3-1 and TRBJ2-2, with D possibly TRBD2 on 6 matching bases. V was trimmed by 1 base and J by 6 bases, leaving 12 bases between them. This CDR3 has 15 amino acids. The V gene's germline CDR1 is LGHDT and CDR2 YNNKEL (reference sequence). The CDR3 is CASSQGWGESGELFF. The DNA for the CDR3 is TGTGCCAGCAGCCAAGGCTGGGGGGAATCCGGGGAGCTGTTTTTT.

A remark on this clonotype: Only one base separates this from a far larger clonotype, so it likely reflects a read error. The chain employs TRBV6-5 and TRBJ2-7, with a tentative D call TRBD2 (6 bases). Germline V gene lookup returns CDR1 MNHEY and CDR2 SVGAGI. With 0 bases removed from V and 6 bases from J, the gap between germline ends came to 12 bases. There are 14 residues in the CDR3. For the CDR3, the DNA is TGTGCCAGCAGTTACTCGGGACTGCCAAGCGAGCAGTACTTC. This gives the protein CASSYSGLPSEQYF.

This clonotype was recorded at least ten times. CDR3 bases: TGTGCCACCAGTCACCGACTAGCCAATACGGGGTATGAGCAGTTCTTC. Protein: CATSHRLANTGYEQFF. The chain combines TRBV24-1 with TRBJ2-1; 7 bases match TRBD2. V gave up 6 bases and J gave up 8 bases; unmatched junction bases: 15. Germline V lookup: CDR1 KGHDR, CDR2 SFDVKD. The CDR3 covers 16 residues.

This clonotype is classed as medium-sized. The rearrangement joins TRBV7-9 to TRBJ2-1, with 9 bases identical to TRBD2. CDR1 and CDR2 (germline): SEHNR, FQNEAQ (reference sequence). Losses at the gene ends were 5 bases for V and 8 bases for J; bases not matched to a gene: 10. The CDR3 is made up of 15 amino acids. CDR3 loop: CASSDFPGLADEQFF. CDR3 bases: TGTGCCAGCAGCGACTTTCCGGGACTAGCTGATGAGCAGTTCTTC. The full variable domain, with the rest looked up from reference TRBV7-9 and TRBJ2-1, is DTGVSQNPRHKITKRGQNVTFRCDPISEHNRLYWYRQTLGQGPEFLTYFQNEAQLEKSRLLSDRFSAERPKGSFSTLEIQRTEQGDSAMYLCASSDFPGLADEQFFGPGTRLTVL.

This clonotype appeared many times. The chain couples TRBV2 to TRBJ2-3; the D gene is possibly TRBD1 (6 bases). The CDR3 is 15 residues long. Germline V gene sequence: CDR1 SNHLY, CDR2 FYNNEI. The V end was cut by 4 bases, the J end by 1 base, with 12 bases between. The CDR3 DNA reads as TGTGCCAGCAGTGGGGGGCCGGGACGCACAGATACGCAGTATTTT. Amino acids: CASSGGPGRTDTQYF. The variable domain in full, completed from reference TRBV2 and TRBJ2-3, reads EPEVTQTPSHQVTQMGQEVILRCVPISNHLYFYWYRQILGQKVEFLVSFYNNEISEKSEIFDDQFSVERPDGSNFTLKIRSTKLEDSAMYFCASSGGPGRTDTQYFGPGTRLTVL.

This clonotype has at least ten counts. The chain joins TRBV10-1 to TRBJ2-7, with D perhaps matching TRBD1 or TRBD2 (5 bases each). This CDR3 has 13 amino acids. V shed 6 bases and J shed 0 bases, with 9 bases lying between them. The germline CDR1 and CDR2 sequences are WNHNN and SYGVQD (reference sequence). The CDR3 nucleotides read TGCGCCAGCAGCCGGGACCCCTCCTACGAGCAGTACTTC. Translation gives CASSRDPSYEQYF.

The chain couples TRBV5-4 to TRBJ2-7; TRBD1 matches at 7 bases. The germline CDR1 and CDR2 sequences are SGHNT and YYREEE (reference sequence). The CDR3 totals 12 residues. The J segment lost 9 bases and the V segment lost 4 bases, leaving 7 bases of the junction unmatched. The CDR3, as DNA: TGTGCCAGCAGCCGGGACAGTTTTGGGCAGTACTTC. Encoded protein: CASSRDSFGQYF.

This clonotype was detected many times. One end of the junction varies from germline; a read error may be responsible. The chain is built from TRBV19 and TRBJ1-2; D unclear. The germline V gene encodes CDR1 LNHDA and CDR2 SQIVND (reference sequence). The CDR3 totals 12 residues. DNA for the CDR3: TGCGCAACCACCCGCAGTAACTATGGCTACACCTTC. Translated: CATTRSNYGYTF.

In its sample, this clonotype was seen many times. This chain connects TRBV15 to TRBJ2-7, with D maybe TRBD2 (5 bases). CDR1 is LNHNV and CDR2 is YYDKDF in the germline V gene (reference sequence). V lost 0 bases and J lost 5, with 8 bases in between. This CDR3 spans 13 amino acids. CDR3 coding DNA: TGTGCCACCAGCAGAGACGGGATGGACGAGCAGTACTTC. Amino acids: CATSRDGMDEQYF.

This clonotype was seen ten or more times. The chain has TRBV5-1 and TRBJ1-2, with 9 nucleotides matching TRBD1. The CDR3 extends over 17 amino acids. The V gene end was trimmed by 3 bases and the J gene end by 4 bases; junction bases not matched to a gene: 13. Germline V lookup: CDR1 SGHRS, CDR2 YFSETQ. CDR3 residues: CASSSGQGSIKPYGYTF. CDR3 DNA sequence: TGCGCCAGCAGCTCTGGACAGGGGTCTATAAAACCCTATGGCTACACCTTC.

This clonotype was counted at least ten times. The V call is TRBV7-2, the J call TRBJ1-1; 8 nucleotides agree with TRBD1. The CDR3 sequence is 15 residues long. V shed 4 bases, J shed 0 bases, and the junction held 4 bases outside the gene matches. From germline, CDR1 is SGHTA and CDR2 FQGNSA. The CDR3 sequence: CASSWDRRLNTEAFF. CDR3 nucleotides: TGTGCCAGCAGCTGGGACAGGAGACTGAACACTGAAGCTTTCTTT.

In the case of this clonotype: A read error likely explains this, since a far larger clone differs by one base. J is TRBJ2-7 and V is TRBV13, with 8 nucleotides matching TRBD1. This CDR3 contains 15 residues. Germline assignment: CDR1 PRHDT and CDR2 FYEKMQ (reference sequence). Germline trimming cut 1 base from V and 7 bases from J; bases unmatched to any gene: 9. The DNA for the CDR3 is TGTGCCAGCAGCTTAGCCCAGGGGGCGTACAATGAGCAGTACTTC. This translates into CASSLAQGAYNEQYF.

On this clonotype itself: A far larger clone is off by one base, so a read error is likely. The chain joins TRBV5-8 to TRBJ2-3, with D perhaps TRBD2 (5 bases). The CDR3 consists of 15 residues. Germline CDR1 and CDR2: SGHTS and YDEGEE. The CDR3 DNA is TGTTCCAGCAGCAGCCTGGGCGGGAGCACAGATACGCAGTATTTT. Residues: CSSSSLGGSTDTQYF. Drawing the rest from reference TRBV5-8 and TRBJ2-3, the complete variable domain is EAGVTQSPTHLIKTRGQQATLRCSPISGHTSVYWYQQALGLGLQFLLWYDEGEERNRGNFPPRFSGRQFPNYSSELNVNALELEDSALYLCSSSSLGGSTDTQYFGPGTRLTVL.

This clonotype was found many times. The chain recombines TRBV3-1 with TRBJ2-7; the D gene is possibly TRBD2 (6 bases). The germline gives CDR1 LGHDT, CDR2 YNNKEL (reference sequence). This CDR3 region has 14 residues. Trimming shortened V by 3 bases and J by 4 bases, and 13 bases separated the two germline ends. CDR3: CASSQGTPQYEQYF. CDR3 DNA: TGTGCCAGCAGCCAGGGGACTCCTCAATACGAGCAGTACTTC.

J is TRBJ2-7 and V is TRBV6-6; 10 nucleotides agree with TRBD1. The CDR3 spans 15 residues. Germline CDR1 reads MNHNY; CDR2 reads SVGAGI (reference sequence). The V segment lost 5 bases and the J segment 5 bases; nucleotides outside the gene matches: 9. CDR3 sequence: CASSDRGRGGDEQYF. The CDR3 DNA reads as TGTGCCAGCAGTGACAGGGGGCGAGGAGGGGACGAGCAGTACTTC.

By share, this clonotype ranks as medium-sized. This chain uses TRBV5-4 with TRBJ2-5; maybe TRBD2 (6 bases). The length of the CDR3 is 16 residues. Germline CDR1 and CDR2: SGHNT and YYREEE (reference sequence). Trimming cost V 4 bases and J 0 bases, with 16 bases left between them. CDR3 DNA: TGTGCCAGCAGCCCTGGCCAGCGGGTAGACCAAGAGACCCAGTACTTC. Protein sequence: CASSPGQRVDQETQYF.

Ten or more counts support this clonotype. The chain combines TRBV20-1 with TRBJ2-3; 14 bases map to TRBD2. The V and J ends lost 3 bases and 0 bases, in that order; junction bases with no gene match: 5. Per germline, CDR1 DFQATT and CDR2 SNEGSKA (reference sequence). This CDR3 is 17 amino acids long. CDR3 residues: CSASRTSGGSSTDTQYF. The CDR3 DNA is TGCAGTGCTAGTCGGACTAGCGGGGGGTCTAGCACAGATACGCAGTATTTT.

V usage is TRBV10-3 and J usage is TRBJ1-2; D not certain. Trimming shortened V by 11 bases and J by 2 bases, and 12 bases separated the two germline ends. Germline loops: CDR1 ENHRY, CDR2 SYGVKD. The CDR3 extends over 12 amino acids. Here the CDR3 DNA reads TGTGCCGTTAGCGACGGGAACTATGGCTACACCTTC. It is translated as CAVSDGNYGYTF.

This clonotype was detected ten times or more. The chain couples TRBV11-3 to TRBJ2-7; 8 positions match TRBD1. The CDR3 spans 14 residues. Per the germline V gene, CDR1 is SGHNT and CDR2 is YENEEA. The V segment lost 4 bases and the J segment 2 bases; nucleotides outside the gene matches: 4. The CDR3 loop reads CASSSDRAPYEQYF. In DNA form, the CDR3 reads TGTGCCAGCAGCTCGGACAGGGCCCCCTACGAGCAGTACTTC. The full variable domain, rest sourced from reference TRBV11-3 and TRBJ2-7, is EAGVVQSPRYKIIEKKQPVAFWCNPISGHNTLYWYLQNLGQGPELLIRYENEEAVDDSQLPKDRFSAERLKGVDSTLKIQPAELGDSAVYLCASSSDRAPYEQYFGPGTRLTVT.

This clonotype was observed at least ten times. The chain carries TRBV7-8 and TRBJ2-3, with 7 bases aligning to TRBD1. Germline V gene data show CDR1 as SGHVS and CDR2 as FQNEAQ. V gave up 5 bases and J gave up 5 bases; unmatched junction bases: 10. The CDR3 is made up of 15 amino acids. The CDR3 is CASSKTGTVGDTQYF. CDR3 bases: TGTGCCAGCAGCAAAACCGGGACAGTGGGAGATACGCAGTATTTT.

The V and J genes are TRBV6-2 or TRBV6-3 and TRBJ1-2, with D tentatively TRBD1 (5 bases). The germline V gene has CDR1 MNHEY and CDR2 SVGEGT. The V gene lost 5 bases and the J gene lost 1 base, with 8 bases spanning the gap. The CDR3 has 13 residues. The CDR3: CASSDSGNYGYTF. The CDR3 DNA reads as TGTGCCAGCAGTGACAGCGGTAACTATGGCTACACCTTC.

This clonotype was observed a single time. A read error is likely here: a far larger clone is one base away. The CDR3 nucleotides read TGTGCCAGCAGCTTAGAGATGGGGAACACCGGGGAGCTGTTTTTT. This translates into CASSLEMGNTGELFF. The rearrangement joins TRBV5-8 to TRBJ2-2; D is undetermined. The CDR3 sequence is 15 residues long. Germline lookup yields CDR1 SGHTS and CDR2 YDEGEE. V was pared by 2 bases and J by 1 base, with 9 bases between.

Comment on this clonotype: A far larger clone is one base from this, pointing to a likely read error. J is TRBJ2-1 and V is TRBV6-1; 10 bases align to TRBD1. CDR3 size: 15 residues. V lost 2 bases, J lost 10 bases, and 8 bases stayed unmatched. In germline, CDR1 is MNHNS, CDR2 SASEGT. CDR3 protein: CASSERGTGAYEQFF. CDR3 in DNA: TGTGCCAGCAGTGAACGCGGGACAGGGGCCTACGAGCAGTTCTTC.

This clonotype was seen many times. This rearrangement joins TRBV4-3 to TRBJ2-7; 10 bases are shared with TRBD2. The ends lost 4 bases at V and 3 bases at J; junction bases unmatched: 6. The CDR3 has 15 amino acids. CDR1 and CDR2 (germline): LGHNA, YSLEER. The CDR3 nucleotides read TGCGCCAGCAGCCGGATCACTAGCGGGGACTACGAGCAGTACTTC. This gives the protein CASSRITSGDYEQYF.

This clonotype showed up many times. The DNA of the CDR3 is TGTGCCAGCAGCATCTATGGAGAGCAGTACTTC. The encoded protein is CASSIYGEQYF. This chain uses TRBV13 with TRBJ2-7; D gene uncertain. The germline V and J ends were trimmed by 5 bases and 7 bases, with 9 bases remaining between them. The CDR3 extends over 11 amino acids. Germline lookup yields CDR1 PRHDT and CDR2 FYEKMQ (reference sequence).